The rows below give T cell receptor beta chains drawn from one sample of a study of memory CD4+ T cells and cytomegalovirus serostatus. Produced via immunoSEQ multiplex PCR; TCRdb's table is partial and in-frame only. The sample records 64,000 or so clones, 77% being singletons. Input material: memory CD4+ T cells from blood. These receptors originate from an adult in good health and CMV-seronegative. CDR3s include the opening cysteine and the closing phenylalanine or tryptophan. The order of the fields is V gene, clone size, CDR3 length, D gene, J gene, CDR3 protein, CDR3 DNA. D genes are given only for firm matches. Expanded clones get a size class; other rows say once, few or many, or leave the size out.

TRBV5-1,NA,17,TRBD2,TRBJ2-3,CASSLGFAGGSTDTQYF,TGCGCCAGCAGCTTGGGGTTTGCGGGAGGGAGCACAGATACGCAGTATTTT
TRBV11-2,NA,19,NA,TRBJ2-1,CASSLDRGWRNHHYNEQFF,TGTGCCAGCAGCCTCGATAGGGGCTGGCGGAACCATCACTACAATGAGCAGTTCTTC
TRBV5-1,NA,14,NA,TRBJ1-1,CASSGQGFEAEAFF,TGCGCCAGCAGCGGTCAGGGGTTCGAGGCTGAAGCTTTCTTT
TRBV4-2,NA,16,TRBD1,TRBJ2-4,CASSQTADRGKNIQYF,TGTGCCAGCAGCCAAACCGCCGACAGGGGCAAAAACATTCAGTACTTC
TRBV7-9,NA,19,TRBD2,TRBJ2-7,CASSLGEGLAGSSSYEQYF,TGTGCCAGCAGCTTAGGAGAGGGACTAGCGGGAAGCAGCTCCTACGAGCAGTACTTC
TRBV30,NA,11,NA,TRBJ2-5,CAWSVGETQYF,TGTGCCTGGAGTGTTGGGGAGACCCAGTACTTC
TRBV10-3,NA,16,NA,TRBJ1-4,CAISGSTGTTQEKLFF,TGTGCCATCAGTGGGTCAACCGGCACCACTCAAGAAAAACTGTTTTTT
TRBV6-1,NA,12,NA,TRBJ1-4,CASSGVREKLFF,TGTGCCAGCAGTGGAGTACGAGAAAAACTGTTTTTT
TRBV18,NA,17,TRBD2,TRBJ2-3,CASSPPSSGGDTDTQYF,TGTGCCAGCTCACCTCCGAGTTCGGGGGGGGACACAGATACGCAGTATTTT
TRBV25-1,NA,10,NA,TRBJ1-3,CASFRNTIYF,TGTGCCAGCTTTCGAAACACCATATATTTT
TRBV7-9,NA,15,NA,TRBJ1-4,CASSLVGRTNEKLFF,TGTGCCAGCAGCTTGGTGGGGCGGACTAATGAAAAACTGTTTTTT
TRBV9,NA,14,TRBD1,TRBJ2-5,CASSAKTGLETQYF,TGTGCCAGCAGCGCCAAGACAGGGTTGGAGACCCAGTACTTC
TRBV9,NA,13,NA,TRBJ1-3,CASSTGPGNTIYF,TGTGCCAGCAGTACAGGGCCCGGAAACACCATATATTTT
TRBV5-4,NA,12,NA,TRBJ1-2,CASSSDRYGYTF,TGTGCCAGCAGCTCGGATCGCTATGGCTACACCTTC
TRBV6-5,NA,14,TRBD2,TRBJ2-7,CASKGLADPYEQYF,TGTGCCAGCAAGGGACTAGCGGACCCCTACGAGCAGTACTTC
TRBV4-1,NA,15,TRBD1,TRBJ2-7,CASSLGQGISYEQYF,TGCGCCAGCAGCCTAGGACAGGGGATAAGCTACGAGCAGTACTTC
TRBV6-5,NA,16,NA,TRBJ2-7,CASSYSGIGALHEQYF,TGTGCCAGCAGTTACTCTGGGATAGGGGCCCTCCACGAGCAGTACTTC
TRBV7-9,NA,14,NA,TRBJ1-1,CASSPFGGRYEAFF,TGTGCCAGCAGCCCCTTTGGGGGACGCTATGAAGCTTTCTTT
TRBV7-2,NA,15,TRBD2,TRBJ2-7,CASSLTLAGEYEQYF,TGTGCCAGCAGCTTAACACTAGCGGGAGAATACGAGCAGTACTTC
TRBV10-3,NA,15,NA,TRBJ1-4,CAISDKRMPGEKLFF,TGTGCCATCAGTGACAAGCGTATGCCAGGGGAAAAACTGTTTTTT
TRBV10-3,NA,15,TRBD1,TRBJ2-3,CAISLGTGSTDTQYF,TGTGCCATCAGTCTTGGGACAGGAAGCACAGATACGCAGTATTTT
TRBV10-3,NA,11,NA,TRBJ1-1,CAATGNTEAFF,TGTGCCGCGACAGGTAACACTGAAGCTTTCTTT
TRBV5-1,NA,15,NA,TRBJ1-4,CASSFSMGSHEKLFF,TGCGCCAGCAGCTTTAGTATGGGAAGTCACGAAAAACTGTTTTTT
TRBV7-9,NA,16,NA,TRBJ1-5,CASSLGGGAPNQPQHF,TGTGCCAGCAGCTTAGGCGGTGGGGCCCCCAATCAGCCCCAGCATTTT
TRBV7-9,NA,17,TRBD1,TRBJ2-6,CASSPRPQGAGANVLTF,TGTGCCAGCAGCCCGCGACCCCAGGGGGCCGGGGCCAACGTCCTGACTTTC
TRBV5-6,NA,13,NA,TRBJ1-1,CASSPSGGTEAFF,TGTGCCAGCAGCCCGTCGGGGGGCACTGAAGCTTTCTTT
TRBV6-1,NA,14,NA,TRBJ1-2,CASQLTGLSYGYTF,TGTGCCAGCCAACTGACCGGCTTAAGCTATGGCTACACCTTC
TRBV28,NA,14,NA,TRBJ2-2,CASLPGANTGELFF,TGTGCCAGCCTACCCGGAGCGAACACCGGGGAGCTGTTTTTT
TRBV29-1,NA,11,NA,TRBJ2-7,CSGGQSGEQYF,TGCAGCGGTGGACAGTCGGGGGAGCAGTACTTC
TRBV7-9,once,16,TRBD2,TRBJ2-1,CASSLALPGGNNEQFF,TGTGCCAGCAGCTTAGCGCTCCCGGGAGGGAACAATGAGCAGTTCTTC
TRBV2,NA,16,NA,TRBJ2-7,CASSEARQGLSYEQYF,TGTGCCAGCAGTGAAGCTAGGCAGGGGTTAAGCTACGAGCAGTACTTC
TRBV5-1,NA,13,NA,TRBJ2-7,CASSFQGSYEQYF,TGCGCCAGCAGCTTTCAGGGATCCTACGAGCAGTACTTC
TRBV29-1,NA,16,NA,TRBJ1-3,CSVGGVGGAAGNTIYF,TGCAGCGTTGGGGGCGTTGGTGGGGCGGCTGGAAACACCATATATTTT
TRBV7-2,NA,16,NA,TRBJ1-1,CASSVSARPLNTEAFF,TGTGCCAGCAGCGTCAGCGCTAGACCGTTGAACACTGAAGCTTTCTTT
TRBV7-2,NA,14,NA,TRBJ2-7,CASSPSRGFYEQYF,TGTGCCAGCAGCCCCTCCCGGGGGTTTTACGAGCAGTACTTC
TRBV4-3,NA,13,TRBD2,TRBJ2-1,CASSRAGGNEQFF,TGCGCCAGCAGTCGAGCGGGAGGCAATGAGCAGTTCTTC
TRBV11-2,NA,18,TRBD1,TRBJ2-7,CASSLGIVGTAYTYEQYF,TGTGCCAGCAGCTTAGGTATTGTGGGGACAGCCTATACCTACGAGCAGTACTTC
TRBV5-4,NA,14,TRBD1,TRBJ2-2,CASGSRQGLGELFF,TGTGCCAGCGGAAGTCGACAGGGTCTTGGGGAGCTGTTTTTT
TRBV5-4,NA,16,TRBD2,TRBJ2-7,CASSLGASGRAYEQYF,TGTGCCAGCAGCTTGGGTGCTAGCGGGAGGGCCTACGAGCAGTACTTC
TRBV19,NA,15,NA,TRBJ1-2,CASSPAWEVNYGYTF,TGTGCCAGTAGTCCAGCCTGGGAGGTGAACTATGGCTACACCTTC
TRBV10-3,NA,13,TRBD1,TRBJ2-5,CAAGTDIQETQYF,TGTGCCGCCGGGACAGACATCCAAGAGACCCAGTACTTC
TRBV20-1,NA,11,NA,TRBJ2-7,CSQGTSYEQYF,TGCAGCCAGGGGACATCCTACGAGCAGTACTTC
TRBV30,few,12,NA,TRBJ2-7,CAWSVSTYEQYF,TGTGCCTGGAGCGTTTCTACCTACGAGCAGTACTTC
TRBV28,NA,13,NA,TRBJ1-4,CASHTGGDEKLFF,TGTGCCAGCCATACGGGGGGGGATGAAAAACTGTTTTTT
TRBV10-3,NA,13,NA,TRBJ2-6,CAILISGANVLTF,TGTGCCATCTTAATCTCTGGGGCCAACGTCCTGACTTTC
TRBV4-1,NA,16,TRBD1,TRBJ1-1,CASSQPRQGTGTEAFF,TGCGCCAGCAGCCAACCCCGACAGGGGACGGGCACTGAAGCTTTCTTT
TRBV7-9,NA,14,NA,TRBJ2-3,CASSPDATTDTQYF,TGTGCCAGCAGCCCGGACGCTACCACAGATACGCAGTATTTT
TRBV5-1,NA,14,TRBD1,TRBJ2-4,CASSLEGGKDIQYF,TGCGCCAGCAGCTTGGAAGGGGGCAAGGACATTCAGTACTTC
TRBV4-1,once,19,NA,TRBJ1-4,CASHLDTQVANPTNEKLFF,TGCGCCAGCCATCTCGACACTCAGGTCGCCAACCCAACTAATGAAAAACTGTTTTTT
TRBV18,NA,14,NA,TRBJ1-2,CASSPPGVHYGYTF,TGTGCCAGCTCACCACCGGGGGTACACTATGGCTACACCTTC
TRBV5-1,few,15,TRBD1,TRBJ1-5,CASSLGTGETQPQHF,TGCGCCAGCAGCTTGGGGACAGGGGAGACCCAGCCCCAGCATTTT
TRBV2,NA,15,NA,TRBJ1-3,CASSLQQQGRHTIYF,TGTGCCAGCAGTTTACAACAACAGGGACGACACACCATATATTTT
TRBV5-1,NA,15,NA,TRBJ2-5,CASSPRAPRVETQYF,TGCGCCAGCAGCCCCCGGGCCCCCCGGGTGGAGACCCAGTACTTC
TRBV27,NA,15,TRBD1,TRBJ1-4,CASSLRRQGNEKLFF,TGTGCCAGCAGTCTCCGACGACAGGGGAATGAAAAACTGTTTTTT
TRBV29-1,once,14,NA,TRBJ2-4,CSVAGTLAKNIQYF,TGCAGCGTCGCCGGGACGCTAGCCAAAAACATTCAGTACTTC
TRBV6-1,NA,15,TRBD2,TRBJ2-7,CASIRSGRESYEQYF,TGTGCCAGCATCCGTAGCGGGAGGGAGTCCTACGAGCAGTACTTC
TRBV7-3,NA,13,NA,TRBJ1-3,CASSYRGENTIYF,TGTGCCAGCAGCTATAGGGGGGAAAACACCATATATTTT
TRBV5-1,NA,16,TRBD2,TRBJ2-1,CASSLGLAAVYNEQFF,TGCGCCAGCAGCTTGGGACTAGCGGCAGTCTACAATGAGCAGTTCTTC
TRBV4-1,NA,16,TRBD1,TRBJ1-2,CASSQEGQGAGYGYTF,TGCGCCAGCAGCCAAGAGGGACAGGGTGCTGGCTATGGCTACACCTTC
TRBV10-3,NA,15,TRBD1,TRBJ1-5,CAISEQGAPVQPQHF,TGTGCCATCAGTGAGCAGGGGGCGCCGGTTCAGCCCCAGCATTTT